The 4 T cell receptor beta chains below were found in one sample sequenced in a study of naive and memory T cell subsets. Each CDR3 protein gets one entry after TCRdb re-called the UMI-ligation and nested PCR reads with MiXCR. Recorded for this sample: 5 distinct CDR3 sequences. The source material was CD8+ TEMRA cells from blood. Indicated subset: effector memory re-expressing CD45RA, CD45RA+ CD27-. Every receptor here comes from a human donor in good health.

Concerning this clonotype: Being off target in a library aimed at alpha chains, this beta chain has a size of little meaning. The chain uses TRBV7-2 and TRBJ1-2; the match to TRBD1 covers 8 bases. V was pared by 5 bases and J by 4 bases, with 12 bases of the junction left unmatched. CDR3 length equals 16 residues. The V gene's germline CDR1 is SGHTA and CDR2 FQGNSA. In DNA form, the CDR3 reads TGTGCCAGCAGCCAGAGGGGGACAGGCTCTCTCTATGGCTACACCTTC. Its protein product is CASSQRGTGSLYGYTF.

In the case of this clonotype: Within a library made for alpha chains, this beta chain is off target, and its count is uninformative. V gene TRBV5-1 combines with J gene TRBJ1-2; perhaps TRBD1 as D (5 bases). The germline V and J ends were trimmed by 2 bases and 2 bases, with 10 bases remaining between them. The CDR3 contains 14 residues. CDR1 and CDR2 from the germline V gene are SGHRS and YFSETQ. CDR3 nucleotides: TGCGCCAGCAGCTTTTCAGACAGAAACTATGGCTACACCTTC. Its protein product is CASSFSDRNYGYTF.

This clonotype was counted only a few times. Little can be read into the size of this beta chain, an off-target read in a library designed for alpha chains. The rearrangement joins TRBV3-1 to TRBJ2-2; TRBD1 might be the D (6 bases). Germline V gives CDR1 LGHDT, CDR2 YNNKEL (reference sequence). This CDR3 is built from 16 residues. V was trimmed by 4 bases and J by 7 bases, leaving 19 bases between them. CDR3 in amino acids: CASSPKAGATDGELFF. The CDR3 region has the DNA TGTGCCAGCAGCCCCAAGGCAGGGGCGACAGACGGGGAGCTGTTTTTT.

Remarks on this clonotype: In a library made to pick up alpha chains, this beta chain is a stray read with a size that means little. The rearrangement uses TRBV10-3 and TRBJ2-1, with 8 bases identical to TRBD2. Unmatched junction bases numbered 7, after V lost 3 bases and J lost 6 bases. From germline, CDR1 is ENHRY and CDR2 SYGVKD. The CDR3 is 15 amino acids. The CDR3 DNA is TGTGCCATCAGTGATGCTAGCGGGCATTTCAATGAGCAGTTCTTC. This translates into CAISDASGHFNEQFF.